The 30 T cell receptor beta chains in this list originate from one sample, sequenced in a study of blood T cell repertoires in COVID-19. Produced via immunoSEQ multiplex PCR; TCRdb's table is partial and in-frame only. The sample includes about 300,000 clones, about nine tenths of them seen just once. What was sequenced was PBMCs or T cells enriched from blood (not recorded which). Receptors were obtained from a woman between 40 and 50 years old who had recovered from COVID-19.

As to this clone: The sample carries other DNA sequences with the same CDR3. This chain links TRBV6-1 with TRBJ1-1; 7 bases align to TRBD1. Per the germline V gene, CDR1 is MNHNS and CDR2 is SASEGT. This CDR3 is built from 14 residues. After removal of 1 base from V and 3 bases from J, the junction contained 2 bases not matched to a gene. CDR3 region: CASSEDRGDTEAFF. Here the CDR3 DNA reads TGTGCCAGCAGTGAAGACAGGGGAGACACTGAAGCTTTCTTT.

The chain links TRBV7-9 to TRBJ2-1, with 11 bases lining up with TRBD2. The CDR3 loop spans 19 amino acids. V lost 5 bases and J lost 0; bases outside the gene matches: 12. Germline V gives CDR1 SEHNR, CDR2 FQNEAQ (reference sequence). CDR3 sequence reads: CASSPPGLAAKSSYNEQFF. DNA for the CDR3: TGTGCCAGCAGCCCTCCGGGACTAGCGGCTAAAAGCTCCTACAATGAGCAGTTCTTC.

The chain is built from TRBV7-9 and TRBJ2-7; TRBD2 agrees at 7 bases. In germline, CDR1 is SEHNR, CDR2 FQNEAQ (reference sequence). The CDR3 covers 14 residues. V lost 5 bases to trimming and J lost 3 bases; unmatched junction nucleotides: 7. In DNA, the CDR3 is TGTGCCAGCAGCCCCGCGGGAGCCCGCTACGAGCAGTACTTC. This codes for CASSPAGARYEQYF.

This chain links TRBV2 with TRBJ1-2; D is possibly TRBD1 (5 bases). This CDR3 has 14 residues. The germline V and J ends were trimmed by 4 bases and 4 bases, with 13 bases remaining between them. CDR1 is SNHLY, CDR2 FYNNEI, per germline. Here the CDR3 reads CASSAGGAGYGYTF. CDR3 bases: TGTGCCAGCAGTGCGGGAGGGGCAGGCTATGGCTACACCTTC.

This clone was recorded many times. The rearrangement links TRBV14 to TRBJ1-6; 8 bases map to TRBD1. J gave up 5 bases and V 4 bases, and 4 bases lay outside the gene matches. Germline CDR1 is SGHDN and CDR2 is FVKESK. The CDR3 is 15 residues long. CDR3 in DNA: TGTGCCAGCAGCCGGACAGGGCCTAATAATTCACCCCTCCACTTT. This codes for CASSRTGPNNSPLHF. The complete variable domain, with remaining parts taken from reference TRBV14 and TRBJ1-6, reads EAGVTQFPSHSVIEKGQTVTLRCDPISGHDNLYWYRRVMGKEIKFLLHFVKESKQDESGMPNNRFLAERTGGTYSTLKVQPAELEDSGVYFCASSRTGPNNSPLHFGNGTRLTVT.

The chain carries TRBV7-2 and TRBJ1-1; D remains unclear. Trimming stripped 5 bases from V and 4 bases from J, with 11 bases between. CDR3 size: 13 residues. Germline-derived CDR1 and CDR2 are SGHTA and FQGNSA. CDR3 nucleotides: TGTGCCAGCAGCCTCCGGGTCGCCACTGAAGCTTTCTTT. Translating it yields CASSLRVATEAFF.

A note on this clone: Sequence at one end of the junction differs from germline and may be a read error. This chain links TRBV7-7 with TRBJ2-3; 7 bases are a match to TRBD2. CDR3 size: 15 residues. CDR1 is SSHAT and CDR2 is FNYEAQ in the germline V gene (reference sequence). The CDR3 DNA sequence: TGTGCTAGCAGCCTCGGGGCGGGGGGCACAGATACGCAGTATTTT. Amino acids: CASSLGAGGTDTQYF.

This chain uses TRBV11-2 with TRBJ1-4, with TRBD1 matching 7 bases. The germline V gene encodes CDR1 SGHAT and CDR2 FQNNGV. This CDR3 spans 18 amino acids. The junction had 16 bases not matched to a gene; V was cut back by 5 bases and J by 4 bases. CDR3 region: CASSPSGQRPPFNEKLFF. CDR3 DNA sequence: TGTGCCAGCAGCCCTTCGGGACAGAGACCCCCTTTTAATGAAAAACTGTTTTTT.

This chain uses TRBV7-9 with TRBJ1-1; D not certain. The CDR3 totals 11 residues. Trimming removed 5 bases from V and 11 bases from J, with 12 bases in between. Germline values: CDR1 SEHNR, CDR2 FQNEAQ (reference sequence). The CDR3 DNA reads TGTGCCAGCAGCCGAGACCTGAGGGCTTTCTTT. Protein product: CASSRDLRAFF.

The chain carries TRBV3-1 (or the pseudogene TRBV3-2) and TRBJ1-1; unclear D gene. With 2 bases removed from V and 0 bases from J, the gap between germline ends came to 7 bases. CDR1 LGHDT and CDR2 YNNKEL come from the germline V gene (reference sequence). This CDR3 has 14 residues. CDR3 region: CASSQRDMNTEAFF. The CDR3 DNA is TGTGCCAGCAGCCAAAGAGACATGAACACTGAAGCTTTCTTT.

The chain couples TRBV15 to TRBJ2-2, with D possibly matching TRBD2 (5 bases). Germline CDR1 and CDR2: LNHNV and YYDKDF (reference sequence). CDR3 length equals 14 residues. V lost 0 bases to trimming and J lost 7 bases, with 9 bases between them. The CDR3 loop reads CATSRDRRDGELFF. Written as DNA, the CDR3 is TGTGCCACCAGCAGAGATCGCCGGGACGGGGAGCTGTTTTTT.

V gene TRBV6-5 combines with J gene TRBJ2-5; 7 nucleotides agree with TRBD1. V trimming: 6 bases; J trimming: 5 bases; junction bases outside the gene matches: 12. Germline V gene sequence: CDR1 MNHEY, CDR2 SVGAGI. This CDR3 spans 15 amino acids. The CDR3 is CASRDQIQGKETQYF. The CDR3 DNA reads TGTGCCAGCAGGGACCAAATACAGGGGAAGGAGACCCAGTACTTC.

The chain employs TRBV5-8 and TRBJ2-2; 9 nucleotides agree with TRBD2. The CDR3 loop spans 18 amino acids. Trimming took 4 bases from V and 1 from J; bases not matched to a gene: 11. Germline values: CDR1 SGHTS, CDR2 YDEGEE. CDR3 region: CASSLGLAQGMNTGELFF. In DNA, the CDR3 is TGTGCCAGCAGCCTTGGACTAGCGCAAGGGATGAACACCGGGGAGCTGTTTTTT.

This clone has a single count. This chain connects TRBV3-1 (or the pseudogene TRBV3-2) to TRBJ2-7, with D possibly TRBD1 on 5 matching bases. V was trimmed by 4 bases and J by 2 bases, leaving 15 bases between them. The CDR3 runs 15 residues. Germline lookup yields CDR1 LGHDT and CDR2 YNNKEL (reference sequence). The CDR3 is CASSPYGQQAYEQYF. CDR3 DNA sequence: TGTGCCAGCAGCCCCTACGGACAACAAGCCTACGAGCAGTACTTC.

This clone has only one observation. This sequence joins TRBV5-6 and TRBJ2-7, with 8 positions matching TRBD2. Germline-derived CDR1 and CDR2 are SGHDT and YYEEEE. This CDR3 is built from 17 residues. Trimming cost V 4 bases and J 2 bases; bases outside gene matches: 14. The CDR3 here is CASSGGGPGLVPYEQYF. The CDR3 coding sequence is TGTGCCAGCAGCGGAGGAGGGCCGGGACTAGTGCCCTACGAGCAGTACTTC.

With regard to this clone: The same CDR3 can be traced to other DNA sequences in this sample. The J gene is TRBJ1-2, the V gene TRBV3-1 (or the pseudogene TRBV3-2); no reliable D call. V lost 0 bases, J lost 5 bases, and 7 bases lay in between. Germline CDR1 reads LGHDT; CDR2 reads YNNKEL (reference sequence). This CDR3 is 13 amino acids long. CDR3 sequence: CASSQDRGYGYTF. For the CDR3, the DNA is TGTGCCAGCAGCCAAGATAGAGGGTATGGCTACACCTTC.

The rearrangement links TRBV5-1 to TRBJ1-2, with TRBD1 matching 8 bases. This CDR3 has 14 residues. V was clipped by 4 bases and J by 6 bases; unmatched bases: 8. Germline loops: CDR1 SGHRS, CDR2 YFSETQ. The CDR3 loop is CASSRLGTGDGYTF. CDR3 sequence (DNA): TGCGCCAGCAGCCGGCTCGGGACAGGAGATGGCTACACCTTC.

The genes are TRBV9 and TRBJ1-1; weak D call: TRBD1 (5 bases). Germline V gives CDR1 SGDLS, CDR2 YYNGEE. This CDR3 has 16 residues. The germline V and J ends were trimmed by 0 bases and 6 bases, with 18 bases remaining between them. The chain's CDR3 is CASSVDGTLSYPEAFF. CDR3 DNA sequence: TGTGCCAGCAGCGTAGATGGGACTCTGTCTTACCCTGAAGCTTTCTTT. Together with reference TRBV9 and TRBJ1-1, the CDR3 gives the full variable domain: DSGVTQTPKHLITATGQRVTLRCSPRSGDLSVYWYQQSLDQGLQFLIQYYNGEERAKGNILERFSAQQFPDLHSELNLSSLELGDSALYFCASSVDGTLSYPEAFFGQGTRLTVV.

A word on this clone: At one end, the junction sequence differs from germline, possibly due to a read error. The chain is built from TRBV23-1 and TRBJ2-1, with D possibly matching TRBD1 (6 bases). TRBV23-1 is flagged as an ORF with uncertain function. The CDR3 is 15 amino acids. The CDR3 is CASRQSTGTYNEQFF. The CDR3, as DNA: TGCGCCAGCCGTCAATCGACAGGCACCTACAATGAGCAGTTCTTC.

V usage is TRBV2 and J usage is TRBJ2-1; 16 nucleotides match TRBD2. The CDR3 totals 17 residues. CDR1 is SNHLY and CDR2 is FYNNEI in the germline V gene. V dropped 11 bases and J dropped 8; count of bases not matched to a gene: 15. The CDR3 DNA reads as TGTGCCGTACACGGGACTAGCGGGAGGGAATACAACGATGAGCAGTTCTTC. Encoded protein: CAVHGTSGREYNDEQFF.

V is TRBV4-3 and J is TRBJ2-2; 8 bases are a match to TRBD1. Germline CDR1 is LGHNA and CDR2 is YSLEER. This CDR3 comprises 17 residues. V was clipped by 0 bases and J by 7 bases; unmatched bases: 10. The CDR3 DNA reads TGCGCCAGCAGCCAAGACCCTATGACAGGGGTTAGCGGGGAGCTGTTTTTT. This codes for CASSQDPMTGVSGELFF.

The chain couples TRBV30 to TRBJ2-5; tentatively, D is TRBD2 (5 bases). The ends were cut back, 3 bases at V and 5 bases at J, with 13 bases in the middle. The V gene's germline CDR1 is GTSNPN and CDR2 SVGIG (reference sequence). The CDR3 covers 13 residues. As DNA, the CDR3 is TGTGCCTGGAGCCGCGAGGAGGAGGAGACCCAGTACTTC. This sequence encodes CAWSREEEETQYF.

The rearrangement joins TRBV16 to TRBJ1-2; D is possibly TRBD1 (5 bases). The V gene lost 0 bases and the J gene lost 7 bases, with 12 bases spanning the gap. CDR1 is KGHSY and CDR2 is FQNENV in the germline V gene. This CDR3 is built from 14 residues. Here the CDR3 DNA reads TGTGCCAGCAGCCAATCAGAAGGGGTCGGTGGCTACACCTTC. Amino acid sequence: CASSQSEGVGGYTF.

The chain has TRBV5-6 and TRBJ1-6; D uncertain. The V gene lost 2 bases and the J gene lost 8 bases, with 14 bases spanning the gap. The CDR3 loop spans 15 amino acids. CDR1 and CDR2 from the germline V gene are SGHDT and YYEEEE. CDR3 DNA sequence: TGTGCCAGCAGCTTCGGGCAGGCCGGGGATTCACCCCTCCACTTT. Its translation is CASSFGQAGDSPLHF. Based on the CDR3 plus reference TRBV5-6 and TRBJ1-6, the full variable domain is DAGVTQSPTHLIKTRGQQVTLRCSPKSGHDTVSWYQQALGQGPQFIFQYYEEEERQRGNFPDRFSGHQFPNYSSELNVNALLLGDSALYLCASSFGQAGDSPLHFGNGTRLTVT.

The chain has TRBV3-1 (or the pseudogene TRBV3-2) and TRBJ2-5, with D tentatively TRBD2 (6 bases). The CDR3 loop spans 13 amino acids. From germline, CDR1 is LGHDT and CDR2 YNNKEL (reference sequence). The V end was cut by 1 base, the J end by 5 bases, with 8 bases between. The CDR3 reads CASSQAGGETQYF. Written as DNA, the CDR3 is TGTGCCAGCAGCCAAGCTGGAGGGGAGACCCAGTACTTC.

The rearrangement links TRBV29-1 to TRBJ2-7, with TRBD2 as a possible D gene (5 bases). V was cut by 4 bases and J by 2 bases, with 15 bases left in between. This CDR3 region has 14 residues. Germline V lookup: CDR1 SQVTM, CDR2 ANQGSEA. CDR3: CSVAPRGGPYEQYF. In nucleotides, the CDR3 is TGCAGCGTTGCTCCCCGGGGTGGGCCCTACGAGCAGTACTTC.

The rearrangement links TRBV9 to TRBJ1-6, with 9 bases identical to TRBD1. The length of the CDR3 is 17 residues. V dropped 3 bases and J dropped 1; count of bases not matched to a gene: 5. Looked up from germline, CDR1 is SGDLS and CDR2 is YYNGEE. CDR3 loop: CASSEGQGRSYNSPLHF. The CDR3, as DNA: TGTGCCAGCAGCGAGGGACAGGGAAGGTCCTATAATTCACCCCTCCACTTT.

The genes are TRBV10-1 and TRBJ2-2; 12 positions agree with TRBD1. Germline CDR1 is WNHNN and CDR2 is SYGVQD (reference sequence). This CDR3 spans 15 amino acids. V shed 2 bases, J shed 8 bases, and the junction held 3 bases outside the gene matches. For the CDR3, the DNA is TGCGCCAGCAGTGAGAGGGACAGGGGGCTAGGGGAGCTGTTTTTT. Protein sequence: CASSERDRGLGELFF.

On this clone: This sample also contains other DNA sequences that code for the same CDR3. The chain's CDR3 is CATSRGNEQFF. CDR3 nucleotides: TGTGCCACCAGCAGGGGGAATGAGCAGTTCTTC. The V call is TRBV24-1, the J call TRBJ2-1; 7 bases fit TRBD1. After removal of 7 bases from V and 7 bases from J, the junction contained 0 bases not matched to a gene. From germline, CDR1 is KGHDR and CDR2 SFDVKD. The CDR3 is made up of 11 amino acids.

The gene calls are TRBV2 and TRBJ2-4, with TRBD2 matching over 10 bases. V was clipped by 5 bases and J by 0 bases; unmatched bases: 10. Looked up from germline, CDR1 is SNHLY and CDR2 is FYNNEI. The CDR3 spans 18 residues. In nucleotides, the CDR3 is TGTGCCAGCAGTAAGGGGATGACTAGCGGGCTAGCCAAAAACATTCAGTACTTC. This codes for CASSKGMTSGLAKNIQYF. Filled out from reference TRBV2 and TRBJ2-4, the complete variable domain reads EPEVTQTPSHQVTQMGQEVILRCVPISNHLYFYWYRQILGQKVEFLVSFYNNEISEKSEIFDDQFSVERPDGSNFTLKIRSTKLEDSAMYFCASSKGMTSGLAKNIQYFGAGTRLSVL.